This T cell receptor (beta chain) was identified in a study of T cell responses to AZD1222 COVID-19 vaccine. Findings of the study overall: Donor demographics were predominantly white British with a female majority; clonal diversity may be underestimated. Spike-spanning, vaccine-associated CD4 TCRs were dominant at 160-218 and 743-854.

TCRdb's copy holds only in-frame clones and misses some; the assay was immunoSEQ multiplex PCR. There are some 140,000 clones in the sample; under 95% occur only once, and 3% to 3.5% lies in the top ten. Only one count was recorded for this clone. Antigen: not known. The V gene end was trimmed by 1 base and the J gene end by 7 bases; junction bases not matched to a gene: 10. CDR1 and CDR2 from the germline V gene are SEHNR and FQNEAQ (reference sequence). This CDR3 is 16 amino acids long. This sequence joins TRBV7-9 and TRBJ1-2, with 9 bases fitting TRBD1. The sequencing used peripheral blood, collected on day 0 of AZD1222 vaccination. The TCR comes from an adult in good health. The CDR3 nucleotides read TGTGCCAGCAGCTTAGAAGGGGACAGGGCGGGAGCTGGCTACACCTTC. Translation gives CASSLEGDRAGAGYTF.